This T cell receptor beta chain derives from a study of shared clonotypes between healthy human individuals. Findings and limits, study-wide: The authors expected sequencing depth to affect clonotype sharing among donors. What naive subsets generally showed was a larger estimated richness than memory subsets showed. Clonotypes shared by all four sorted-subset donors had higher generation probabilities than non-shared clonotypes.

Trimming cost V 7 bases and J 1 base; bases outside gene matches: 4. This CDR3 has 14 amino acids. Germline lookup yields CDR1 LNHDA and CDR2 SQIVND (reference sequence). Notes on this clone: The antigen is unknown.

The naive CD8 subset, CD45RO-negative cells positively selected for CCR7, excluded terminally differentiated effector memory CD45RA+ cells. Authors' processing steps: ImmunoSEQ supplied junction-only sequences lacking quality scores, so filtering was different. TCRdb keeps only in-frame clones here, not all; method: immunoSEQ multiplex PCR. Clonal size and the V and J genes are those of that table, whereas D and trimming came from the DNA. The table shows about 1,800,000 clones, with approximately 94% occurring only once. The chain couples TRBV19 to TRBJ2-5, with TRBD2 identical over 9 bases. Input material: naive CD8+ T cells sorted from blood. The sequence was collected from a man younger than 35 in good health. DNA for the CDR3: TGTGCCAGTAATCCGCGGGAGGGCCAAGAGACCCAGTACTTC. Amino acid sequence: CASNPREGQETQYF.